The clone carrying this T cell receptor beta chain was seen a few times. Antigen unknown. These data belong to a study of blood T cells in healthy people across ages. CDR1 and CDR2 from the germline V gene are LGHDT and YNNKEL (reference sequence). With 1 base removed from V and 1 base from J, the gap between germline ends came to 7 bases. CDR3 length: 14 residues. The study, taken as a whole, reports: Estimates drawn from one million T cells were deemed to understate diversity.

It was with a sample-barcoded 5' primer and a J-beta primer mix that a second PCR of about 6 to 12 cycles was run. One entry per CDR3 protein results from TCRdb running MiXCR on the 5' RACE reads. Of roughly 560,000 distinct CDR3 sequences listed, less than 25% were seen once; the top ten hold just under 9%. These records were also assigned to another study, of T cells of mothers and their children. As that study records: There was no detection of any persistent microchimeric T cell clones.

This sequence was found in a boy between 10 and 17 years old in good health. The sample taken for sequencing was blood. The V call is TRBV3-1, the J call TRBJ1-1; D unclear. The DNA of the CDR3 is TGTGCCAGCAGCCAAGGGGCGAGGAACACTGAAGCTTTCTTT. This codes for CASSQGARNTEAFF.